This T cell receptor (beta chain) was observed in a study of T cell repertoires in cytomegalovirus infection (dated by TCRdb to about 2019). Notes on the research overall: Donor HLA type was relevant to the analysis, as public TCR beta signatures indicated carriage of CMV infection together with the matching HLA type. Here is what the overall study found, with its caveats: The ex vivo response was dominated by HLA-C-restricted CMV-specific TCR beta clonotypes, and the single most frequent clonotype in two of eight donors was supplied by these HLA-C-restricted clonotypes. Carriers of CMV infection plus the relevant HLA type were discriminated by the cumulative frequency of public TCR beta family members in the study cohort and in an independent 352-donor cohort.

Sequencer: Illumina HiSeq 1500. The public reads were reprocessed in TCRdb via fastp at Q25 and MiXCR, keeping in-frame beta chains. Entries that share a CDR3 protein sequence are merged under the most common genes and DNA. In all, the sample holds about 600,000 distinct CDR3 sequences, and roughly 26% of those were seen once. The biggest ten clones account for around 8% of the sample. The CDR3 numbers 15 residues from cysteine through phenylalanine. Only the CDR3 part of the read is kept: 45 bases, read in frame from the first base. V is reduced by 1 base and J by 4 bases, leaving a spacing of 10 bases between them. CDR1 is given as LGHNA and CDR2 as YSLEER, both from the germline V gene. This clonotype was recorded a few times. It has no known antigen specificity. Base qualities are not provided; no much larger clone lies one nucleotide away.

Source material: CD8+ T cells from PBMCs. This TCR was recovered from a human donor in good health (CMV status not recorded). Some clones in this sample may be carry-over from other donors' samples. Recombination linked TRBV4-3 to TRBJ2-2, with a weak D call of TRBD1 (6 bases match). The CDR3 reads as follows: CASSQVVDSTGELFF. The nucleotide sequence reads TGCGCCAGCAGCCAAGTGGTGGACAGCACCGGGGAGCTGTTTTTT.